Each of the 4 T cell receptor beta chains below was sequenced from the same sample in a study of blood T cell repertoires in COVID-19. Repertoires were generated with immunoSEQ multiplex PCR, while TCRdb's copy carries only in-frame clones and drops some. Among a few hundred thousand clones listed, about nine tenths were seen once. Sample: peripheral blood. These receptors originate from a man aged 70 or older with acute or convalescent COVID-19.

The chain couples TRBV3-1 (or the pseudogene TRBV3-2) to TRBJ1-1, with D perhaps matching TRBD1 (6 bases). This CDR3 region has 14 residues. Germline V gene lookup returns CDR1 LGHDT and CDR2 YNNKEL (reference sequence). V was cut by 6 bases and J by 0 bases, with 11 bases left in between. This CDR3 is CASREDSMNTEAFF. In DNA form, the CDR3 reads TGTGCCAGCAGAGAGGACAGCATGAACACTGAAGCTTTCTTT.

CDR3 residues: CSVDFTSPNEQFF. DNA for the CDR3: TGCAGCGTTGACTTTACTAGCCCAAATGAGCAGTTCTTC. The rearrangement uses TRBV29-1 and TRBJ2-1; tentative D call: TRBD2 (6 bases). The CDR3 extends over 13 amino acids. CDR1 is SQVTM and CDR2 is ANQGSEA in the germline V gene. V was shortened by 3 bases and J by 7 bases, with 13 bases between the two germline ends.

The CDR3 is CASSAHLAGYNEQFF. CDR3 sequence (DNA): TGTGCCAGCAGCGCTCACCTAGCGGGATACAATGAGCAGTTCTTC. V usage is TRBV11-2 and J usage is TRBJ2-1, with 9 bases aligning to TRBD2. The germline CDR1 and CDR2 sequences are SGHAT and FQNNGV. V was pared by 5 bases and J by 4 bases, with 6 bases of the junction left unmatched. The CDR3 is 15 residues long.

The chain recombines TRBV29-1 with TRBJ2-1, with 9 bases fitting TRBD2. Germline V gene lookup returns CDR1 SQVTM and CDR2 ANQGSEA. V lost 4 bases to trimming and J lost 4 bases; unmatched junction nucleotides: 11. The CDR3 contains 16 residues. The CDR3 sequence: CSVVDSGRRYYNEQFF. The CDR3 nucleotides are TGCAGCGTTGTAGACAGCGGGAGGCGCTATTACAATGAGCAGTTCTTC.